The text below deals with one TCR beta chain. Its target is unknown. CDR3 length equals 13 residues. Germline V gene lookup returns CDR1 SGHNT and CDR2 YENEEA. The record originates from a study of monozygotic twins with inflammatory bowel disease. A total RNA quantity of 3500 ng went into each TCR library. Each CDR3 protein gets one entry in TCRdb, which reprocessed the 5' RACE reads and gives no DNA. Its table lists about 330,000 distinct CDR3 sequences. Notes on the study in general: Versus healthy twins, IBD patients showed fewer clonotypes shared with others, especially with disease activity.

The rearrangement joins TRBV11-3 to TRBJ2-5. This TCR came from a human donor with ulcerative colitis or Crohn's disease, or a healthy co-twin of an affected twin (not recorded which). Input material: blood. The CDR3 sequence is CASSLSGSESQYF. Full variable domain (missing parts from reference TRBV11-3 and TRBJ2-5): EAGVVQSPRYKIIEKKQPVAFWCNPISGHNTLYWYLQNLGQGPELLIRYENEEAVDDSQLPKDRFSAERLKGVDSTLKIQPAELGDSAVYLCASSLSGSESQYFGPGTRLLVL.